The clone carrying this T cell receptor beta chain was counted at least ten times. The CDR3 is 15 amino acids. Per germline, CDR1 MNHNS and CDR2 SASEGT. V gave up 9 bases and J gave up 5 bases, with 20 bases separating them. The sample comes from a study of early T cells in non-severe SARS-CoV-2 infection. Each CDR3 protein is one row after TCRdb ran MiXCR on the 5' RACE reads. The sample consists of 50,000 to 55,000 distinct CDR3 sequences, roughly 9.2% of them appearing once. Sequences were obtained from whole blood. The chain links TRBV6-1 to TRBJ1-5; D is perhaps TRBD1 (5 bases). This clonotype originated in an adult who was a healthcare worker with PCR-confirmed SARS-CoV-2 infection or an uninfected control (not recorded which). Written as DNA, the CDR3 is TGTGCCAGTGAAGGCTTGGGCAGGGCGTATCAGCCCCAGCATTTT. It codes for CASEGLGRAYQPQHF.